The 28 T cell receptor beta chains listed next were all sequenced from one sample in a study of blood T cell repertoires in COVID-19. The method was immunoSEQ multiplex PCR; TCRdb's version includes in-frame clones alone and lacks a portion of them. The top ten clones hold 1.1% of a sample with about 190,000 clones, 80% to 90% of them seen once. The sequenced material came from peripheral blood. The receptors stem from a man aged 25 to 40 with acute or convalescent COVID-19.

The gene calls are TRBV4-1 and TRBJ2-4; D perhaps matches TRBD1 (5 bases). V dropped 0 bases and J dropped 1 base, with 10 bases sitting between them. The CDR3 loop spans 16 amino acids. The germline CDR1 and CDR2 sequences are MGHRA and YSYEKL. The CDR3 coding sequence is TGCGCCAGCAGCCAAGATCAGGGTTCGGCCAAAAACATTCAGTACTTC. Protein: CASSQDQGSAKNIQYF.

This clone occurred a few times. The chain joins TRBV19 to TRBJ1-3, with no clear D. The CDR3 runs 14 residues. The V gene lost 7 bases and the J gene lost 1 base, with 11 bases spanning the gap. The germline V gene has CDR1 LNHDA and CDR2 SQIVND (reference sequence). CDR3: CASNPSGSGNTIYF. In DNA, the CDR3 is TGTGCCAGTAACCCCTCAGGATCTGGAAACACCATATATTTT.

The rearrangement uses TRBV5-5 and TRBJ2-7; D uncertain. The CDR3 length is 14 residues. From germline, CDR1 is SGHKS and CDR2 YYEKEE (reference sequence). V lost 2 bases and J 2 bases, leaving 11 bases between the germline ends. DNA of the CDR3: TGTGCCAGCAGCTTATCAGTAACCGCCTACGAGCAGTACTTC. This translates into CASSLSVTAYEQYF. The entire variable domain, with the rest obtained from reference TRBV5-5 and TRBJ2-7, is as follows: DAGVTQSPTHLIKTRGQQVTLRCSPISGHKSVSWYQQVLGQGPQFIFQYYEKEERGRGNFPDRFSARQFPNYSSELNVNALLLGDSALYLCASSLSVTAYEQYFGPGTRLTVT.

This clone was recorded once. The V call is TRBV18, the J call TRBJ1-5, with D perhaps matching TRBD1 (5 bases). CDR1 and CDR2 from the germline V gene are KGHSH and LQKENI. The V gene lost 3 bases and the J gene lost 4 bases, with 13 bases spanning the gap. This CDR3 is built from 15 residues. In DNA form, the CDR3 reads TGTGCCAGCTCACCCGAGGCGGGGGGTAATCAGCCCCAGCATTTT. This codes for CASSPEAGGNQPQHF.

This clone was found a few times. The chain links TRBV5-8 to TRBJ1-2; no definite D call. CDR1 and CDR2 (germline): SGHTS, YDEGEE. The length of the CDR3 is 13 residues. Trimming removed 4 bases from V and 7 bases from J, with 14 bases in between. The CDR3 reads CASSRSTSLGYTF. The DNA for the CDR3 is TGTGCCAGCAGCCGATCAACTTCCCTTGGCTACACCTTC.

The chain has TRBV5-1 and TRBJ1-3; 8 bases agree with TRBD1. Germline CDR1 and CDR2: SGHRS and YFSETQ. The J segment lost 0 bases and the V segment lost 4 bases, leaving 6 bases of the junction unmatched. The CDR3 is 16 residues long. The CDR3 here is CASSHDRGSSGNTIYF. In nucleotides, the CDR3 is TGCGCCAGCAGCCACGACAGGGGTTCCTCTGGAAACACCATATATTTT. Using reference TRBV5-1 and TRBJ1-3 for the parts outside the CDR3, the full variable domain is KAGVTQTPRYLIKTRGQQVTLSCSPISGHRSVSWYQQTPGQGLQFLFEYFSETQRNKGNFPGRFSGRQFSNSRSEMNVSTLELGDSALYLCASSHDRGSSGNTIYFGEGSWLTVV.

The genes are TRBV6-5 and TRBJ1-2, with TRBD1 identical over 10 bases. The CDR3 is made up of 14 amino acids. Germline loops: CDR1 MNHEY, CDR2 SVGAGI. V was pared by 5 bases and J by 4 bases, with 4 bases of the junction left unmatched. The chain's CDR3 is CASSTGTGVYGYTF. CDR3 sequence (DNA): TGTGCCAGCAGTACCGGGACAGGGGTCTATGGCTACACCTTC.

This chain links TRBV12-3 or TRBV12-4 with TRBJ1-1, with 7 bases identical to TRBD1. This CDR3 contains 12 residues. The ends lost 5 bases at V and 11 bases at J; junction bases unmatched: 8. CDR3: CASSRQTGRAFF. CDR3 nucleotide sequence: TGTGCCAGCAGTCGACAGACAGGGCGGGCTTTCTTT.

J is TRBJ2-7 and V is TRBV3-1 (or the pseudogene TRBV3-2); 12 bases align to TRBD2. CDR3 size: 17 residues. The trim removed 4 bases at V and 4 bases at J, leaving 11 bases unmatched. Germline CDR1 LGHDT, CDR2 YNNKEL (reference sequence). CDR3 in DNA: TGTGCCAGCAGCCGAGATGTAAGGACTAGCGGGACATACGAGCAGTACTTC. Translation gives CASSRDVRTSGTYEQYF.

The rearrangement links TRBV11-2 to TRBJ1-6; D call uncertain. The CDR3 is 12 amino acids. CDR1 SGHAT and CDR2 FQNNGV come from the germline V gene. The germline V and J ends were trimmed by 8 bases and 5 bases, with 7 bases remaining between them. The CDR3 loop reads CASEAHNSPLHF. CDR3 coding DNA: TGTGCCAGCGAGGCGCATAATTCACCCCTCCACTTT.

The V gene is TRBV18, the J gene TRBJ2-1, with TRBD2 identical over 7 bases. The germline CDR1 and CDR2 sequences are KGHSH and LQKENI. The ends lost 2 bases at V and 8 bases at J; junction bases unmatched: 15. The CDR3 is 17 residues long. As DNA, the CDR3 is TGTGCCAGCTCACCATATCGGGAGGCAAACACGGCGTATGAGCAGTTCTTC. This sequence encodes CASSPYREANTAYEQFF. Together with reference TRBV18 and TRBJ2-1, the CDR3 gives the full variable domain: NAGVMQNPRHLVRRRGQEARLRCSPMKGHSHVYWYRQLPEEGLKFMVYLQKENIIDESGMPKERFSAEFPKEGPSILRIQQVVRGDSAAYFCASSPYREANTAYEQFFGPGTRLTVL.

The chain has TRBV28 and TRBJ1-1; D is uncertain. This CDR3 is built from 13 residues. V dropped 2 bases and J dropped 10 bases, with 14 bases sitting between them. CDR1 MDHEN and CDR2 SYDVKM come from the germline V gene. CDR3 in DNA: TGTGCCAGCAGTTTAAACCCCGGAGTTGGAGCTTTCTTT. Encoded protein: CASSLNPGVGAFF.

The chain joins TRBV19 to TRBJ2-1; 9 positions match TRBD1. This CDR3 is 15 amino acids long. From germline, CDR1 is LNHDA and CDR2 SQIVND (reference sequence). Trimming cost V 3 bases and J 7 bases; bases outside gene matches: 7. The CDR3 sequence: CASSMGDRVRNEQFF. The CDR3 DNA sequence: TGTGCCAGTAGTATGGGGGACAGGGTAAGGAATGAGCAGTTCTTC.

This clone was seen just once. This rearrangement joins TRBV18 to TRBJ2-4; D possibly corresponds to TRBD2 (6 bases). Germline CDR1 reads KGHSH; CDR2 reads LQKENI. V lost 6 bases and J 0 bases, leaving 15 bases between the germline ends. The CDR3 runs 16 residues. The CDR3 sequence: CASSAREYLAKNIQYF. The CDR3 DNA reads TGTGCCAGCTCCGCCCGGGAGTACCTAGCCAAAAACATTCAGTACTTC.

The chain employs TRBV25-1 and TRBJ2-7; TRBD1 aligns across 9 bases. The germline V gene encodes CDR1 MGHDK and CDR2 SYGVNS. The CDR3 totals 13 residues. The J segment lost 7 bases and the V segment lost 6 bases, leaving 7 bases of the junction unmatched. The CDR3 spells CASSAGQGREQYF. CDR3 coding DNA: TGTGCCAGCAGCGCCGGACAGGGGAGGGAGCAGTACTTC.

This clone was observed a single time. V and J are TRBV11-2 and TRBJ1-2, with D maybe TRBD1 (5 bases). Trimming left V 5 bases short and J 5 bases short, with 15 bases between. This CDR3 has 14 amino acids. Per germline, CDR1 SGHAT and CDR2 FQNNGV. For the CDR3, the DNA is TGTGCCAGCAGCATACAACAGGCCCCTTATGGCTACACCTTC. It translates to CASSIQQAPYGYTF. Drawing the rest from reference TRBV11-2 and TRBJ1-2, the complete variable domain is EAGVAQSPRYKIIEKRQSVAFWCNPISGHATLYWYQQILGQGPKLLIQFQNNGVVDDSQLPKDRFSAERLKGVDSTLKIQPAKLEDSAVYLCASSIQQAPYGYTFGSGTRLTVV.

The chain employs TRBV6-5 and TRBJ2-4; no firm D call. The V and J ends lost 7 bases and 0 bases respectively, with 10 bases between them. Germline CDR1 is MNHEY and CDR2 is SVGAGI. This CDR3 contains 14 residues. For the CDR3, the DNA is TGTGCCAGCATTACCGGAGTAGCCAAAAACATTCAGTACTTC. It is translated as CASITGVAKNIQYF.

The gene calls are TRBV11-2 and TRBJ1-5; 7 bases match TRBD1. CDR1 SGHAT and CDR2 FQNNGV come from the germline V gene. V dropped 1 base and J dropped 4; count of bases not matched to a gene: 4. The CDR3 loop spans 15 amino acids. The CDR3 reads CASSLVQGVNQPQHF. The CDR3 bases are TGTGCCAGCAGCTTAGTTCAGGGGGTTAATCAGCCCCAGCATTTT.

There are a few counts of this clone. J is TRBJ2-5 and V is TRBV5-1; possible D gene TRBD2, 6 bases. Germline lookup yields CDR1 SGHRS and CDR2 YFSETQ. The CDR3 loop spans 14 amino acids. Trimming cost V 1 base and J 5 bases, with 12 bases left between them. The CDR3 region is CASSLSGGEETQYF. The CDR3 DNA reads TGCGCCAGCAGCTTGTCCGGGGGAGAGGAGACCCAGTACTTC.

The rearrangement uses TRBV13 and TRBJ1-2; D not certain. V was shortened by 7 bases and J by 2 bases, with 14 bases between the two germline ends. The CDR3 is 14 amino acids. Germline V gene lookup returns CDR1 PRHDT and CDR2 FYEKMQ (reference sequence). Written as DNA, the CDR3 is TGTGCCAGCAAAAGAGGCGGGGAGAACTATGGCTACACCTTC. Amino acid sequence: CASKRGGENYGYTF.

The chain carries TRBV2 and TRBJ2-1; TRBD2 matches 11 bases. V shed 6 bases, J shed 4 bases, and the junction held 5 bases outside the gene matches. Germline-derived CDR1 and CDR2 are SNHLY and FYNNEI. The CDR3 loop spans 15 amino acids. The CDR3 DNA sequence: TGTGCCAGCAGCCCGACTAGCGGGGATTACAATGAGCAGTTCTTC. Amino acids: CASSPTSGDYNEQFF.

This sequence joins TRBV18 and TRBJ2-5; TRBD1 aligns across 8 bases. After removal of 3 bases from V and 5 bases from J, the junction contained 8 bases not matched to a gene. The germline V gene has CDR1 KGHSH and CDR2 LQKENI. The CDR3 has 15 amino acids. CDR3 bases: TGTGCCAGCTCACCCTTCAGGACAGGGATGGAGACCCAGTACTTC. Protein sequence: CASSPFRTGMETQYF.

The chain links TRBV28 to TRBJ1-2; TRBD1 matches 9 bases. There are 16 residues in the CDR3. Germline CDR1 reads MDHEN; CDR2 reads SYDVKM. The J segment lost 8 bases and the V segment lost 5 bases, leaving 15 bases of the junction unmatched. The CDR3 here is CASSPDTQGARGGYTF. The CDR3 DNA reads TGTGCCAGCAGTCCAGATACACAGGGGGCCCGGGGCGGCTACACCTTC.

This chain links TRBV11-2 with TRBJ1-1; 11 nucleotides agree with TRBD1. V trimming: 7 bases; J trimming: 1 base; junction bases outside the gene matches: 8. The CDR3 length is 16 residues. Germline V gene lookup returns CDR1 SGHAT and CDR2 FQNNGV. As DNA, the CDR3 is TGTGCCAGCAACACCCTGGACAGGGGGCGGAACACTGAAGCTTTCTTT. Translated, it gives CASNTLDRGRNTEAFF. The whole variable domain, filled in from reference TRBV11-2 and TRBJ1-1, reads EAGVAQSPRYKIIEKRQSVAFWCNPISGHATLYWYQQILGQGPKLLIQFQNNGVVDDSQLPKDRFSAERLKGVDSTLKIQPAKLEDSAVYLCASNTLDRGRNTEAFFGQGTRLTVV.

The J gene is TRBJ2-7, the V gene TRBV27, with D perhaps TRBD1 (5 bases). Trimming removed 4 bases at V and 2 bases at J, with 15 bases between. This CDR3 spans 15 amino acids. Germline V gives CDR1 MNHEY, CDR2 SMNVEV (reference sequence). The CDR3, as DNA: TGTGCCAGCAGTTCAGCCAGGGTAGGCACCTACGAGCAGTACTTC. Translated: CASSSARVGTYEQYF.

This chain uses TRBV11-2 with TRBJ1-5, with D possibly TRBD1 on 6 matching bases. Trimming removed 5 bases at V and 6 bases at J, with 17 bases between. Germline lookup yields CDR1 SGHAT and CDR2 FQNNGV. This CDR3 is 15 amino acids long. CDR3 in amino acids: CASSPSFGGGQPQHF. The CDR3 nucleotides are TGTGCCAGCAGCCCCTCATTTGGGGGCGGTCAGCCCCAGCATTTT.

V usage is TRBV21-1 and J usage is TRBJ1-2; the DNA was not compared with TRBD1, the D call given in the table. TRBV21-1 is classified as a pseudogene. The CDR3 is made up of 19 amino acids. For the CDR3, the DNA is TGTGCCAGCAGCATCCAGTCGTGGGGTGCTAACAGGGGAAGACGGGGCTACACCTTC. Protein sequence: CASSIQSWGANRGRRGYTF.

V and J are TRBV28 and TRBJ2-7; D uncertain. CDR3 length: 13 amino acids. With 3 bases removed from V and 5 bases from J, the gap between germline ends came to 11 bases. Germline CDR1 reads MDHEN; CDR2 reads SYDVKM. CDR3 in amino acids: CASSFYGINEQYF. CDR3 DNA: TGTGCCAGCAGTTTTTATGGCATCAACGAGCAGTACTTC.